This entry lists 19 T cell receptor beta chains sequenced from one sample in a study of blood T cell repertoires in COVID-19. Data came from immunoSEQ multiplex PCR; TCRdb stores just in-frame clones and leaves some out. The sample has some 150,000 clones, 87% seen once. The sample consisted of peripheral blood. The source is a woman in her forties or fifties with acute or convalescent COVID-19.

The chain employs TRBV3-1 (or the pseudogene TRBV3-2) and TRBJ1-2, with 8 bases matching TRBD1. From germline, CDR1 is LGHDT and CDR2 YNNKEL (reference sequence). The V and J ends lost 1 base and 2 bases, in that order; junction bases with no gene match: 0. CDR3 size: 14 residues. The CDR3 region is CASSQGQGNYGYTF. Here the CDR3 DNA reads TGTGCCAGCAGCCAAGGACAGGGGAACTATGGCTACACCTTC.

The chain carries TRBV4-2 and TRBJ1-3, with D perhaps TRBD1 (6 bases). V was pared by 2 bases and J by 0 bases, with 8 bases between. The CDR3 runs 15 residues. Germline V gene lookup returns CDR1 LGHNA and CDR2 YNFKEQ. The CDR3 loop reads CASSQPTGSGNTIYF. The DNA of the CDR3 is TGTGCCAGCAGCCAACCGACAGGCTCTGGAAACACCATATATTTT.

The chain uses TRBV28 and TRBJ2-5; 7 positions agree with TRBD1. The junction had 13 bases not matched to a gene; V was cut back by 4 bases and J by 5 bases. This CDR3 has 16 amino acids. Germline V gene lookup returns CDR1 MDHEN and CDR2 SYDVKM. The CDR3: CASSSNQQGQGETQYF. The DNA for the CDR3 is TGTGCCAGCAGTTCAAACCAACAGGGGCAGGGGGAGACCCAGTACTTC. Filled out from reference TRBV28 and TRBJ2-5, the complete variable domain reads DVKVTQSSRYLVKRTGEKVFLECVQDMDHENMFWYRQDPGLGLRLIYFSYDVKMKEKGDIPEGYSVSREKKERFSLILESASTNQTSMYLCASSSNQQGQGETQYFGPGTRLLVL.

The CDR3: CASSYSSGSGNTIYF. Written as DNA, the CDR3 is TGTGCCAGCAGTTACTCTTCCGGCTCTGGAAACACCATATATTTT. This chain connects TRBV6-5 to TRBJ1-3; D not resolved. The CDR3 loop spans 15 amino acids. V shed 0 bases and J shed 0 bases, with 6 bases lying between them. The V gene's germline CDR1 is MNHEY and CDR2 SVGAGI.

This chain joins TRBV10-1 and TRBJ2-5, with TRBD2 as a possible D gene (6 bases). This CDR3 is 15 amino acids long. V shed 8 bases and J shed 5 bases, with 21 bases lying between them. Germline CDR1 reads WNHNN; CDR2 reads SYGVQD (reference sequence). CDR3 coding DNA: TGCGCCAGCTCTGCGGGACTTATCGTGTCGGAGACCCAGTACTTC. Residues: CASSAGLIVSETQYF.

Written as DNA, the CDR3 is TGTGCCAGCAGCCAAAGCGGGAGAAGGGCCTACGAGCAGTACTTC. Protein sequence: CASSQSGRRAYEQYF. This rearrangement joins TRBV11-1 to TRBJ2-7, with 8 bases fitting TRBD2. Germline values: CDR1 SGHAT, CDR2 FQDESV (reference sequence). The CDR3 runs 15 residues. Trimming removed 5 bases from V and 2 bases from J; junction bases left unmatched: 8.

The chain is built from TRBV24-1 and TRBJ2-3, with D possibly matching TRBD2 (6 bases). The CDR3 runs to 17 residues. CDR1 is KGHDR, CDR2 SFDVKD, per germline. V dropped 4 bases and J dropped 0 bases, with 16 bases sitting between them. This chain's CDR3 is CATSERWGVPSTDTQYF. The CDR3, as DNA: TGTGCCACCAGTGAGAGGTGGGGGGTCCCTAGCACAGATACGCAGTATTTT.

This chain connects TRBV9 to TRBJ2-7; no reliable D call. The germline CDR1 and CDR2 sequences are SGDLS and YYNGEE. The V end lost 0 bases, the J end lost 3 bases, and 13 bases lay between the germline ends. This CDR3 region has 15 residues. The CDR3 region has the DNA TGTGCCAGCAGCGTAGAGGCGCGGCTAGGCTACGAGCAGTACTTC. As protein: CASSVEARLGYEQYF.

The chain is built from TRBV11-3 and TRBJ2-6; D might be TRBD2 (6 bases). The CDR3 runs 16 residues. Germline loops: CDR1 SGHNT, CDR2 YENEEA. V lost 5 bases and J 2 bases, leaving 13 bases between the germline ends. The CDR3 region is CASSPLEGTGANVLTF. CDR3 nucleotides: TGTGCCAGCAGCCCCTTGGAGGGGACTGGGGCCAACGTCCTGACTTTC.

This sequence joins TRBV9 and TRBJ2-4; D possibly corresponds to TRBD2 (5 bases). In germline, CDR1 is SGDLS, CDR2 YYNGEE. Trimming pared 0 bases from V and 0 bases from J, leaving 10 bases between. The CDR3 spans 16 residues. The CDR3 bases are TGTGCCAGCAGCGTAGGTCCCGGGGTAGCCAAAAACATTCAGTACTTC. As protein: CASSVGPGVAKNIQYF.

The chain links TRBV30 to TRBJ1-1; D ambiguous. Germline V gives CDR1 GTSNPN, CDR2 SVGIG (reference sequence). V was clipped by 0 bases and J by 3 bases, with 8 bases between them. The CDR3 has 13 residues. The CDR3 here is CAWSVPGDTEAFF. The CDR3 nucleotides are TGTGCCTGGAGTGTTCCCGGAGACACTGAAGCTTTCTTT.

V usage is TRBV5-1 and J usage is TRBJ2-5, with 10 bases identical to TRBD1. Germline V lookup: CDR1 SGHRS, CDR2 YFSETQ. The CDR3 totals 17 residues. V lost 0 bases and J lost 1; bases outside the gene matches: 6. Written as DNA, the CDR3 is TGCGCCAGCAGCTTGGGTCTCCGGGACAGGGGCCAAGAGACCCAGTACTTC. Translation gives CASSLGLRDRGQETQYF.

The genes are TRBV5-1 and TRBJ1-1, with D maybe TRBD1 (6 bases). Trimming cost V 2 bases and J 4 bases, with 9 bases left between them. Germline V CDR1 and CDR2: SGHRS, YFSETQ. The CDR3 loop spans 13 amino acids. As DNA, the CDR3 is TGCGCCAGCAGCTTACAGGGATCCACTGAAGCTTTCTTT. This encodes CASSLQGSTEAFF.

This sequence joins TRBV30 and TRBJ2-2; TRBD2 matches 7 bases. CDR1 is GTSNPN and CDR2 is SVGIG in the germline V gene (reference sequence). The CDR3 sequence is 15 residues long. V lost 6 bases and J lost 6; bases outside the gene matches: 13. The CDR3 here is CACPRLVGGPGELFF. The DNA of the CDR3 is TGTGCCTGCCCCCGATTGGTGGGAGGGCCCGGGGAGCTGTTTTTT.

The J gene is TRBJ1-1, the V gene TRBV6-5; D might be TRBD1 (5 bases). The CDR3 is 14 amino acids. The V gene's germline CDR1 is MNHEY and CDR2 SVGAGI. The V and J ends lost 5 bases and 6 bases respectively, with 16 bases between them. The CDR3, as DNA: TGTGCCAGCAGTCCCCCGGGGCGGGACCCTGAAGCTTTCTTT. Residues: CASSPPGRDPEAFF.

This chain connects TRBV18 to TRBJ1-5, with 8 bases aligning to TRBD1. This CDR3 is 15 amino acids long. Per germline, CDR1 KGHSH and CDR2 LQKENI. The V and J ends lost 0 bases and 4 bases, in that order; junction bases with no gene match: 2. The CDR3 DNA sequence: TGTGCCAGCTCACCACCGGACAGGGCAAATCAGCCCCAGCATTTT. Its translation is CASSPPDRANQPQHF.

J is TRBJ2-3 and V is TRBV7-7, with 8 bases identical to TRBD2. CDR1 is SSHAT, CDR2 FNYEAQ, per germline (reference sequence). Unmatched junction bases numbered 9, after V lost 5 bases and J lost 2 bases. The CDR3 extends over 16 amino acids. The CDR3 sequence is CASSPGLVFSTDTQYF. CDR3 DNA: TGTGCCAGCAGCCCGGGACTAGTATTTTCCACAGATACGCAGTATTTT.

This rearrangement joins TRBV12-3 or TRBV12-4 to TRBJ1-1; D remains ambiguous. V was cut by 6 bases and J by 0 bases, with 5 bases left in between. The CDR3 consists of 12 residues. The CDR3 protein is CASRSLNTEAFF. Here the CDR3 DNA reads TGTGCCAGCAGATCCTTGAACACTGAAGCTTTCTTT.

Turning to this clone: Within the sample, other DNA sequences also encode this same CDR3. This sequence joins TRBV6-1 and TRBJ1-1; no clear D gene. Trimming stripped 0 bases from V and 3 bases from J, with 5 bases between. Germline assignment: CDR1 MNHNS and CDR2 SASEGT. The CDR3 loop spans 13 amino acids. The CDR3 protein is CASSEARDTEAFF. The CDR3 DNA reads TGTGCCAGCAGTGAAGCGCGGGACACTGAAGCTTTCTTT.